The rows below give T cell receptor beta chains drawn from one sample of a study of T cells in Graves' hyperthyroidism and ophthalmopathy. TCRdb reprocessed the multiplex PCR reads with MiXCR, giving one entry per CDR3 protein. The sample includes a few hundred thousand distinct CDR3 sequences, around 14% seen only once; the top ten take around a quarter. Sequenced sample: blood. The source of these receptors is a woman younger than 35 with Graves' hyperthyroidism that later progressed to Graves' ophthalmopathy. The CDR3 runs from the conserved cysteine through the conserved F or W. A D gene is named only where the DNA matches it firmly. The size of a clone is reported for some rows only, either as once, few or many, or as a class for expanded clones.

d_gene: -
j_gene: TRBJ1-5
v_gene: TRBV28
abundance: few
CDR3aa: CASSPTRRARFYQPQHF
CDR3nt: TGTGCCAGCAGTCCCACCCGCAGGGCGCGTTTCTATCAGCCCCAGCATTTT

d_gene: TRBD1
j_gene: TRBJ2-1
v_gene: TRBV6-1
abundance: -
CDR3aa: CASSQRTGAGNEQFF
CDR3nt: TGTGCCAGCAGCCAAAGGACAGGGGCAGGCAATGAGCAGTTCTTC

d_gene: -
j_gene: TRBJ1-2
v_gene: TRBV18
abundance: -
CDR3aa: CASSPATGLYTF
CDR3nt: TGTGCCAGCTCACCAGCCACGGGACTTTACACCTTC

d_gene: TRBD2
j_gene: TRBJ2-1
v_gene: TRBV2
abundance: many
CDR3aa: CASSEGWTSGINEQFF
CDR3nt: TGTGCCAGCAGTGAAGGCTGGACTAGCGGGATCAATGAGCAGTTCTTC

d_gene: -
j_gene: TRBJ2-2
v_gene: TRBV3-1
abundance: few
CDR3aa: CASSHKGIRTGELFF
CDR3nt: TGTGCCAGCAGCCACAAGGGGATTAGAACCGGGGAGCTGTTTTTT

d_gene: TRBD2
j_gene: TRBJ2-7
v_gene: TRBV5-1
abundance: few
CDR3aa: CASSLAMRELLYEQYF
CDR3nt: TGCGCCAGCAGCTTGGCGATGCGGGAGCTTCTCTACGAGCAGTACTTC

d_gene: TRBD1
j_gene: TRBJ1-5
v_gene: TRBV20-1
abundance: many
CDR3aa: CSARVVSGQGKISSNQPQHF
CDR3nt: TGCAGTGCTAGAGTCGTCAGCGGACAGGGAAAAATCTCCAGCAATCAGCCCCAGCATTTT

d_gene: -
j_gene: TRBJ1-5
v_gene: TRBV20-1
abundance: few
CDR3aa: CSARDHNNQPQHF
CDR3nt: TGCAGTGCTAGAGATCACAACAATCAGCCCCAGCATTTT

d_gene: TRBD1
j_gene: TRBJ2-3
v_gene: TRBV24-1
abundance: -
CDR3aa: CATSGRDRGLADTQYF
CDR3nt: TGTGCCACCAGTGGTAGGGACAGGGGGTTGGCAGATACGCAGTATTTT

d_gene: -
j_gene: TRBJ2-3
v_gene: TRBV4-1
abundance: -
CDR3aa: CASSQGSRQAFTDTQYF
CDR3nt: TGCGCCAGCAGCCAAGGGTCTCGACAGGCCTTCACAGATACGCAGTATTTT

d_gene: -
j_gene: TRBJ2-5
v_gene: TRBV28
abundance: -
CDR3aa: CASSSDGSGRQETQYF
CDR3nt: TGTGCCAGCAGTTCCGATGGAAGCGGGCGGCAAGAGACCCAGTACTTC

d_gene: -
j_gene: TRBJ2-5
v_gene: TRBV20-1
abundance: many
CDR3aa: CSASHWGASAIPQETQYF
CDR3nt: TGCAGTGCTAGCCACTGGGGCGCCAGTGCGATACCCCAAGAGACCCAGTACTTC

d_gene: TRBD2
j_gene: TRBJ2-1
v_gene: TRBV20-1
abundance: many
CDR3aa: CSASRSSGIYNEQFF
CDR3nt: TGCAGTGCTAGTCGTTCCAGCGGGATATACAATGAGCAGTTCTTC

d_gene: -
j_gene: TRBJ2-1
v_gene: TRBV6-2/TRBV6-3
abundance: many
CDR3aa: CASGTELGNEQFF
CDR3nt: TGTGCCAGCGGGACCGAGTTAGGCAATGAGCAGTTCTTC

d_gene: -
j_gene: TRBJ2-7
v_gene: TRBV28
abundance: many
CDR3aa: CASLPSVRAYEQYF
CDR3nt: TGTGCCAGCCTACCTAGCGTAAGGGCCTACGAGCAGTACTTC